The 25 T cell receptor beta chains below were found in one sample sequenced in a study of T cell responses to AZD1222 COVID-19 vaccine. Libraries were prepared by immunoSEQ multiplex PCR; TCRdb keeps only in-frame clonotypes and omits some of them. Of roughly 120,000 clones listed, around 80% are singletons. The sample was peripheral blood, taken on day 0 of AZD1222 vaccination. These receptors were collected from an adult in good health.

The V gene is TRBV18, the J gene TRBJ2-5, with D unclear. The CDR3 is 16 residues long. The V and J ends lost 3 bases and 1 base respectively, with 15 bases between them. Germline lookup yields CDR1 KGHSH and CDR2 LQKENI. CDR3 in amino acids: CASSPTRTETQETQYF. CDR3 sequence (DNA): TGTGCCAGCTCACCCACTCGGACGGAGACCCAAGAGACCCAGTACTTC.

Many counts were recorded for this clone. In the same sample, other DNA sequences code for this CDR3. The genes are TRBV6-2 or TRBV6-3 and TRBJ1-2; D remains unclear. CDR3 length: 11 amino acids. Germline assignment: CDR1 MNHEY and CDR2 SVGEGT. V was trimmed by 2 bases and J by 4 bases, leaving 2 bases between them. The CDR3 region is CASSYGYGYTF. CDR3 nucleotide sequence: TGTGCCAGCAGTTACGGCTATGGCTACACCTTC.

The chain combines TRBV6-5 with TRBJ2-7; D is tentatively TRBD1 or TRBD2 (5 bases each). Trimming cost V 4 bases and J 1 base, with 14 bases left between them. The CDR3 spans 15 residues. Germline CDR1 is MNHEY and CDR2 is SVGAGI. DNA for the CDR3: TGTGCCAGCAGTTCACCGGGACGGTCGTCCTACGAGCAGTACTTC. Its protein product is CASSSPGRSSYEQYF.

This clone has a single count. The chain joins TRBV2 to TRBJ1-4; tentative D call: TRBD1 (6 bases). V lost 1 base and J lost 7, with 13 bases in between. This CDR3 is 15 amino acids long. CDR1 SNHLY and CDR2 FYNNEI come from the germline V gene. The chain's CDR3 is CASSEDQGSGEKLFF. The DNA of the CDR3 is TGTGCCAGCAGTGAAGACCAGGGGTCAGGTGAAAAACTGTTTTTT. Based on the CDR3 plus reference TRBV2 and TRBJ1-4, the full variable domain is EPEVTQTPSHQVTQMGQEVILRCVPISNHLYFYWYRQILGQKVEFLVSFYNNEISEKSEIFDDQFSVERPDGSNFTLKIRSTKLEDSAMYFCASSEDQGSGEKLFFGSGTQLSVL.

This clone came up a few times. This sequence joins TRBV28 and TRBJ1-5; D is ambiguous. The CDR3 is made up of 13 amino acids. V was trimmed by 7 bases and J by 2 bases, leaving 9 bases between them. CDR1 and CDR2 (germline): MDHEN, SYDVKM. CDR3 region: CASMSNGNQPQHF. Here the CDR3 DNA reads TGTGCCAGCATGAGTAACGGCAATCAGCCCCAGCATTTT. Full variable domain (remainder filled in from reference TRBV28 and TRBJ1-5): DVKVTQSSRYLVKRTGEKVFLECVQDMDHENMFWYRQDPGLGLRLIYFSYDVKMKEKGDIPEGYSVSREKKERFSLILESASTNQTSMYLCASMSNGNQPQHFGDGTRLSIL.

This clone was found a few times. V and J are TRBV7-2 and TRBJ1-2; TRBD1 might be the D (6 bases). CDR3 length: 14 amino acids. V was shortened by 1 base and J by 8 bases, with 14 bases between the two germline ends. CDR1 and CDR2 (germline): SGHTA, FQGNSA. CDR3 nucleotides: TGTGCCAGCAGCTTAGGAGGGGGGGCTGGCGGCTACACCTTC. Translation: CASSLGGGAGGYTF.

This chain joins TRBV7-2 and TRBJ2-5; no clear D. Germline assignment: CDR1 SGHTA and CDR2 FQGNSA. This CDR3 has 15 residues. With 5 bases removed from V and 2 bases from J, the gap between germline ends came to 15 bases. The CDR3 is CASSPLWVSQETQYF. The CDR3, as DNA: TGTGCCAGCAGCCCACTATGGGTTTCGCAAGAGACCCAGTACTTC.

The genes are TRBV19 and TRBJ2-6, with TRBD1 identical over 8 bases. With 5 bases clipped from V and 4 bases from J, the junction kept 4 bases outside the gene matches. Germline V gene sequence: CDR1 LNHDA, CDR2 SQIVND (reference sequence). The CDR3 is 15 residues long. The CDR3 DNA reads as TGTGCCAGTAGTGCCCAGGGGGCGGGGGCCAACGTCCTGACTTTC. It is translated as CASSAQGAGANVLTF.

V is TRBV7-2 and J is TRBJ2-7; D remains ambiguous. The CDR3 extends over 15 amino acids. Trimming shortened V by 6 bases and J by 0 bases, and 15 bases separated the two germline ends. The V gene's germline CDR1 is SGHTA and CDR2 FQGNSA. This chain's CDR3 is CASSLNGLSSYEQYF. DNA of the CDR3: TGTGCCAGCAGTTTAAACGGGCTGAGCTCCTACGAGCAGTACTTC.

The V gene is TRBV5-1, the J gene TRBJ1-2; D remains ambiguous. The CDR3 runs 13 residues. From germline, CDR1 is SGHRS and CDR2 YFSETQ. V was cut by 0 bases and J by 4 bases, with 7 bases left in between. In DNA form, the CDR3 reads TGCGCCAGCAGCTTGGGAGTGGGCTATGGCTACACCTTC. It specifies CASSLGVGYGYTF.

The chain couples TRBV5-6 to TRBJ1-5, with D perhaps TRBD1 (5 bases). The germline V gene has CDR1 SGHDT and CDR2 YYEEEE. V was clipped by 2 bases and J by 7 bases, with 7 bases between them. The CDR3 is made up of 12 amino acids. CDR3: CASSLGQQPQHF. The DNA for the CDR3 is TGTGCCAGCAGCTTAGGACAACAGCCCCAGCATTTT.

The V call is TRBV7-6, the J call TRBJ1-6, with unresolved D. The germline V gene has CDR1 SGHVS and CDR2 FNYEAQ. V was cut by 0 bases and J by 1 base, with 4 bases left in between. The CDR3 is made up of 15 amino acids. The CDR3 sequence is CASSLAGSYNSPLHF. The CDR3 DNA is TGTGCCAGCAGCTTAGCGGGTTCCTATAATTCACCCCTCCACTTT.

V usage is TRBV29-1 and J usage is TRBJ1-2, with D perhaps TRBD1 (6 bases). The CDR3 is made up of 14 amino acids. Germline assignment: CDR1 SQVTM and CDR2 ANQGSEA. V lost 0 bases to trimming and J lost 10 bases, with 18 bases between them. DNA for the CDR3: TGCAGCGTTGAAGATCAGGGGAGCTGGAACGACTACACCTTC. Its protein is CSVEDQGSWNDYTF.

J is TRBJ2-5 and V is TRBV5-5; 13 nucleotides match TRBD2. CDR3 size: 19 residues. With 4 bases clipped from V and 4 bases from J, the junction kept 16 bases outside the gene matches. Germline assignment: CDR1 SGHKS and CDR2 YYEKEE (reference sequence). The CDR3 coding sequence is TGTGCCAGCAGCCCAGGCAGTCTTGGACTAGCGGGAGAGGGAGAGACCCAGTACTTC. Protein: CASSPGSLGLAGEGETQYF.

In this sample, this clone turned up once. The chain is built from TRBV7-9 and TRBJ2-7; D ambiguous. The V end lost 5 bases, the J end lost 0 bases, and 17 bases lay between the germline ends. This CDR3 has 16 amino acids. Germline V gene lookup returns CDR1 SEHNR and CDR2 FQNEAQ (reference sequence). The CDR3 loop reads CASSGTRYRSSYEQYF. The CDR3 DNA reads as TGTGCCAGCAGCGGAACCCGTTATAGGAGCTCCTACGAGCAGTACTTC. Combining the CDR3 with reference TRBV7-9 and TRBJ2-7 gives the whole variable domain DTGVSQNPRHKITKRGQNVTFRCDPISEHNRLYWYRQTLGQGPEFLTYFQNEAQLEKSRLLSDRFSAERPKGSFSTLEIQRTEQGDSAMYLCASSGTRYRSSYEQYFGPGTRLTVT.

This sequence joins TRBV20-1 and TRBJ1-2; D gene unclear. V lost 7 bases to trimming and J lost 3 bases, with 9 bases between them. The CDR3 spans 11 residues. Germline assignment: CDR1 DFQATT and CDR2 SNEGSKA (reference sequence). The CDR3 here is CSGPPYYGYTF. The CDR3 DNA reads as TGCAGTGGGCCGCCTTACTATGGCTACACCTTC.

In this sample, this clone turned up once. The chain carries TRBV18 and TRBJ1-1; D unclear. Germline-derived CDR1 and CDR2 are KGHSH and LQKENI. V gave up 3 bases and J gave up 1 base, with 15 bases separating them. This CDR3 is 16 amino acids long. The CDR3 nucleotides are TGTGCCAGCTCACCCGGCAGGTGGGCGTCGAACACTGAAGCTTTCTTT. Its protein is CASSPGRWASNTEAFF.

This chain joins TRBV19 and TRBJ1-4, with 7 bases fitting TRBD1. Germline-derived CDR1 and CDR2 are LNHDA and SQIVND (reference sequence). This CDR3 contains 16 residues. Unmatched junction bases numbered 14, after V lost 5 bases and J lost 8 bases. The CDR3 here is CASSDHRTGGSEKLFF. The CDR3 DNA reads TGTGCCAGTAGTGATCATCGGACAGGAGGGAGCGAAAAACTGTTTTTT.

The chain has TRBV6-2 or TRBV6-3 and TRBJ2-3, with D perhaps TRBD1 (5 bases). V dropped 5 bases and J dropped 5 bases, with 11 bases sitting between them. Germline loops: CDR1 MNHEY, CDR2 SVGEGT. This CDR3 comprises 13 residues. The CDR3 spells CASSTPGKDTQYF. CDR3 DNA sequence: TGTGCCAGCAGTACCCCAGGGAAAGATACGCAGTATTTT.

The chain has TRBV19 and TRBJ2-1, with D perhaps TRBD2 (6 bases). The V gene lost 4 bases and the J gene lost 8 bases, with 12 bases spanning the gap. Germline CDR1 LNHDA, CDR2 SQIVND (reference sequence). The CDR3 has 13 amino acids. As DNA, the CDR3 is TGTGCCAGTAGTAAGGAGGGGATGGATGAGCAGTTCTTC. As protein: CASSKEGMDEQFF. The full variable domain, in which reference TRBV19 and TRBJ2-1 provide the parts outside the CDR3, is DGGITQSPKYLFRKEGQNVTLSCEQNLNHDAMYWYRQDPGQGLRLIYYSQIVNDFQKGDIAEGYSVSREKKESFPLTVTSAQKNPTAFYLCASSKEGMDEQFFGPGTRLTVL.

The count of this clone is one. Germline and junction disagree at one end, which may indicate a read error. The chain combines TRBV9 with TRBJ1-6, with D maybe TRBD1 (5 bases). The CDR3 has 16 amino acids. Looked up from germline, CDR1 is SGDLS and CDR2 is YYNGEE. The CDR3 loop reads CAGSVGAGVGNSPLHF. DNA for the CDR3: TGTGCCGGCAGCGTAGGGGCGGGAGTTGGTAATTCACCCCTCCACTTT.

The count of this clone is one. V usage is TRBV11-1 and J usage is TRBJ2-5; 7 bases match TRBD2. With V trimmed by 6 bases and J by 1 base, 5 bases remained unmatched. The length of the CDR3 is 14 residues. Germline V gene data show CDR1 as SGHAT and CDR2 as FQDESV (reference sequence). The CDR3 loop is CASSGGTIQETQYF. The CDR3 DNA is TGTGCCAGCAGTGGGGGGACTATCCAAGAGACCCAGTACTTC. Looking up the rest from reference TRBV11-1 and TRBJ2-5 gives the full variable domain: EAEVAQSPRYKITEKSQAVAFWCDPISGHATLYWYRQILGQGPELLVQFQDESVVDDSQLPKDRFSAERLKGVDSTLKIQPAELGDSAMYLCASSGGTIQETQYFGPGTRLLVL.

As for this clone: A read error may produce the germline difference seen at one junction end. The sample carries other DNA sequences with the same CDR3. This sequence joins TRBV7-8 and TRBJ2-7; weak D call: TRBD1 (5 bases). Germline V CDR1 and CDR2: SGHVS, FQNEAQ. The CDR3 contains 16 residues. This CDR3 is CASSLATGFSSYEQYF. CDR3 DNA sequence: TGTGCCAGCAGCTTAGCTACAGGATTCAGCTCCTATGAGCAGTACTTC.

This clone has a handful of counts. The CDR3 loop is CASAPAGRRNTEAFF. CDR3 nucleotide sequence: TGTGCCAGCGCTCCGGCCGGCCGGAGGAACACTGAAGCTTTCTTT. The rearrangement uses TRBV28 and TRBJ1-1; D gene uncertain. CDR1 is MDHEN, CDR2 SYDVKM, per germline. The V end was cut by 8 bases, the J end by 1 base, with 17 bases between. The CDR3 has 15 amino acids.

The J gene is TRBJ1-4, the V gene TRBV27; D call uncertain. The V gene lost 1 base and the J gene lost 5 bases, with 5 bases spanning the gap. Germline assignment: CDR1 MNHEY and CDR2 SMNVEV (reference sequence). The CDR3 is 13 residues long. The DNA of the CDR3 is TGTGCCAGCAGTTTATTGGCCAATGAAAAACTGTTTTTT. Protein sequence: CASSLLANEKLFF.